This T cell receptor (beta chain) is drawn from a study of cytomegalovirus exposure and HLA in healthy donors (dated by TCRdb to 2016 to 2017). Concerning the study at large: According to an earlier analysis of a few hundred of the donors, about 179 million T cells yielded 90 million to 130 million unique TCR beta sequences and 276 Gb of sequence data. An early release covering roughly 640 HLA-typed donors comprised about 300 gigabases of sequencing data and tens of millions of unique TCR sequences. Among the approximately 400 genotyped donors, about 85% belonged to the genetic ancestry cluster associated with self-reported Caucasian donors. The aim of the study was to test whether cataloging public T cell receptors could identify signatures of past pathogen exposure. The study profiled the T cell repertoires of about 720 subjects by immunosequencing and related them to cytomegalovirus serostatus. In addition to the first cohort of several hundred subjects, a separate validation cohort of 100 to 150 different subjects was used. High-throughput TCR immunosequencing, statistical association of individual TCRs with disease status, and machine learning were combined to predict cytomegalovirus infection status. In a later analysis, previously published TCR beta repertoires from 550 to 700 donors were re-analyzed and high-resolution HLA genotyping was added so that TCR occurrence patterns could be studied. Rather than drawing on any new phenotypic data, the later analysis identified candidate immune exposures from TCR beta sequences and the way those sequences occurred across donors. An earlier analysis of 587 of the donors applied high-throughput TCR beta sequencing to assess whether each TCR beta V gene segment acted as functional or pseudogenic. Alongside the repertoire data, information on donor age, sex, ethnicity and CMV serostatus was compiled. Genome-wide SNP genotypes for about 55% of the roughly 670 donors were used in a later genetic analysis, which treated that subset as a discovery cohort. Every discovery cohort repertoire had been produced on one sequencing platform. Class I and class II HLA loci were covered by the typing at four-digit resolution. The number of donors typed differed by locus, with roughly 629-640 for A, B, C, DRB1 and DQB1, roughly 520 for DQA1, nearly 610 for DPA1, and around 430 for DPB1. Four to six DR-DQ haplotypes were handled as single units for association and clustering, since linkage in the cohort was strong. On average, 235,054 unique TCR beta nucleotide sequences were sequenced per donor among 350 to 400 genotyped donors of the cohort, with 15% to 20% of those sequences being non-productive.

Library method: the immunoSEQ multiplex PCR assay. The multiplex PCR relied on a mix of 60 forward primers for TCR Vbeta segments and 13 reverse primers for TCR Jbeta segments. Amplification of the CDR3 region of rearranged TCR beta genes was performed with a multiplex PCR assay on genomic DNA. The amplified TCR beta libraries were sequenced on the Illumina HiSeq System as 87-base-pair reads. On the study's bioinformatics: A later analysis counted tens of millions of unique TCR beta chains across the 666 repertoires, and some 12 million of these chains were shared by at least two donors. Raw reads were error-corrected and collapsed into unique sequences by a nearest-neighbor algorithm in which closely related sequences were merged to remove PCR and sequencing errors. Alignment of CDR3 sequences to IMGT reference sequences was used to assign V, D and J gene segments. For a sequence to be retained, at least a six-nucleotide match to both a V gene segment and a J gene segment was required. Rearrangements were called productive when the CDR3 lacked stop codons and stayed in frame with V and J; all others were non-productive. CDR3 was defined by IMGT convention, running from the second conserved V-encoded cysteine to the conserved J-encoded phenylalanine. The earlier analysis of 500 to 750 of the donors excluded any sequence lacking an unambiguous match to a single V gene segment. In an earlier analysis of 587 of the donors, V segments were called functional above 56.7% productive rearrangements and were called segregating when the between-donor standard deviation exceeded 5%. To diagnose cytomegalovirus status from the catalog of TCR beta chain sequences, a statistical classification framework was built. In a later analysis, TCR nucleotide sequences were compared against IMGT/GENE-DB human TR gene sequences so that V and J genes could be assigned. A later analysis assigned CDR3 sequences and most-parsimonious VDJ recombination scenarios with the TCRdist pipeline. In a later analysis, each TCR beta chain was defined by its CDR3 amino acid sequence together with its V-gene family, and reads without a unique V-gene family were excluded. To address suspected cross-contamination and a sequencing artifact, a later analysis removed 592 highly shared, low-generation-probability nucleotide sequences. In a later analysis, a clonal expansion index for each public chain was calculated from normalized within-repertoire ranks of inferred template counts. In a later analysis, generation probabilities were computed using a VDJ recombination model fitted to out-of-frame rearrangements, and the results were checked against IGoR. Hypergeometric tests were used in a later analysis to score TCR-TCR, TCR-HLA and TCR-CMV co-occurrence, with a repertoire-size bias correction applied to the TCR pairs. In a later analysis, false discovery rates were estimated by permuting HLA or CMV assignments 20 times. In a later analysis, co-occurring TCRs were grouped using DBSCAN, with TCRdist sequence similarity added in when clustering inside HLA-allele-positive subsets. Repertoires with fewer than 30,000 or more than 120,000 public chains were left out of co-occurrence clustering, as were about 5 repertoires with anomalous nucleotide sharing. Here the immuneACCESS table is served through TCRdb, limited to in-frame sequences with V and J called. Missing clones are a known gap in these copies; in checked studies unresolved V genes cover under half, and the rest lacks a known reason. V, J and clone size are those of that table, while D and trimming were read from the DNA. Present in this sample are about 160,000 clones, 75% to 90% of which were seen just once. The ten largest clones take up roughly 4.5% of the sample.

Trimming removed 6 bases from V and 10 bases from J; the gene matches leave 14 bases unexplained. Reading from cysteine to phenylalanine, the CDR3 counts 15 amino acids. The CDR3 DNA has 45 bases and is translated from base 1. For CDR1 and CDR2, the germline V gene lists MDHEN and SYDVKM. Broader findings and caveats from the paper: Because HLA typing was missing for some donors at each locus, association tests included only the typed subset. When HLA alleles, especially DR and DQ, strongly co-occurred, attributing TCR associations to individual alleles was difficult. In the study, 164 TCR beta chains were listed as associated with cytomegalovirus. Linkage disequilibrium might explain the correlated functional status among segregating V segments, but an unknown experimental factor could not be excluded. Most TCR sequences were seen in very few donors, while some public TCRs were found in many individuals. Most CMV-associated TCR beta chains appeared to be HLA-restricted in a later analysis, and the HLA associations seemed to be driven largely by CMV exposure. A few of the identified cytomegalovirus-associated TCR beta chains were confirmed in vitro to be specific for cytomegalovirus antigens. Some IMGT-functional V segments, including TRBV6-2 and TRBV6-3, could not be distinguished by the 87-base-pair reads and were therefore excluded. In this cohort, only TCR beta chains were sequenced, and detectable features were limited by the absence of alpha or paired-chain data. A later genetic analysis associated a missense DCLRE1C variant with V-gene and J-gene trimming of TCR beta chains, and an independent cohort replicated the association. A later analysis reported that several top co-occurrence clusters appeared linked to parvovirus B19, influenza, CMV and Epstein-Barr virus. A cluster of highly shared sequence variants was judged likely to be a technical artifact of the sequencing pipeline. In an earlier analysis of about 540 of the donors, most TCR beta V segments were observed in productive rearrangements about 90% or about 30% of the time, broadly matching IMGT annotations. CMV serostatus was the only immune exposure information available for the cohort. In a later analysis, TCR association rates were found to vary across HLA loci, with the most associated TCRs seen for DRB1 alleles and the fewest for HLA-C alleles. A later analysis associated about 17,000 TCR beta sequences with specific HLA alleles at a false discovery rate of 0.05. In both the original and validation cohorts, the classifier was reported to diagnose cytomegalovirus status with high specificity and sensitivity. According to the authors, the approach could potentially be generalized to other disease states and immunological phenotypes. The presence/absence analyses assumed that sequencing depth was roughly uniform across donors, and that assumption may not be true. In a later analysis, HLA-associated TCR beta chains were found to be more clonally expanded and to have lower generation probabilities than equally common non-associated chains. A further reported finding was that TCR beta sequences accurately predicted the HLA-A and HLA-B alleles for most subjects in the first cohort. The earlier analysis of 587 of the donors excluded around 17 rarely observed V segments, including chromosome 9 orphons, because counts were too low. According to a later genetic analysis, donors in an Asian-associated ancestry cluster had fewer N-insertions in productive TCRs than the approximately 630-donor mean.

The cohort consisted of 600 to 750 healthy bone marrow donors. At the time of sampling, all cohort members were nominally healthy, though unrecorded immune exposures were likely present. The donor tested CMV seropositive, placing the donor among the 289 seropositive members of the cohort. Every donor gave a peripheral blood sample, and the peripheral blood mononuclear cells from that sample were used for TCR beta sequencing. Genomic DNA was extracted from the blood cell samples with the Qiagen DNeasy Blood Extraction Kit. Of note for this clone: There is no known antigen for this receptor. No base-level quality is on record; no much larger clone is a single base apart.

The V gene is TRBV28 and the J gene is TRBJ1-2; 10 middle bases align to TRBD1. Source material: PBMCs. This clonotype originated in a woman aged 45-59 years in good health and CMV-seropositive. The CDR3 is CASSYPPGQGSSYTF. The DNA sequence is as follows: TGTGCCAGCAGCTACCCCCCGGGACAGGGGTCCTCCTACACCTTC.